The T cell receptor beta chain under discussion was sequenced for a study of blood T cell repertoires in COVID-19 (dated by TCRdb to 2018 to 2020). In terms of the full investigation: Samples from collaborators originated in the United States, Italy and Spain and spanned both the acute and convalescent phases of COVID-19. The prospective study material was composed of cDNA or gDNA derived from T cells, B-cell-depleted T cells, or PBMCs. Subjects who had been exposed to COVID-19, were actively infected with it, or had recovered from it provided the deeply sampled blood TCRbeta repertoires that made up the dataset. The repertoires were released in a freely available public database meant as a resource for research on the immune response to SARS-CoV-2. Samples came from the ongoing ImmuneRACE study (first 160 participants) plus 1,254 subjects from 6 global collaborators. A de-identified subject ID, COVID-19 status, age in years and sex were almost always included in the sample metadata. HLA class I and class II types, where available, came from metadata supplied by the sample provider rather than from assay-based typing.

TCRbeta CDR3 regions were amplified from genomic DNA by means of the immunoSEQ Assay, a bias-controlled multiplex PCR. Per the original workflow: The number of nucleated cells in each sample was estimated from the amplification of reference gene primers within the assay. Sequence reads were collapsed and filtered to measure the absolute abundance of every unique TCRbeta CDR3 rearrangement. Productive Simpson clonality was computed per sample as the square root of Simpson's diversity index over productive rearrangements. Held by TCRdb, this immuneACCESS table contains in-frame sequences only and omits some clones. Under half of the omission traces to an unresolved V gene where checked; the cause of the rest is unknown. That table gives V, J and clone size, and the DNA gave D and trimming. The sample contains about 50,000 clones, roughly 85% of them found a single time. The biggest ten clones account for approximately 6.4% of the sample.

Counted from cysteine to phenylalanine, this CDR3 has 12 amino acids. Just CDR3 DNA is preserved here, 36 bases in frame from base 1. V gives up 6 bases and J gives up 6 bases, and the segment between their germline ends measures 10 bases. For CDR1 and CDR2, the germline V gene lists SGHTA and FQGNSA. Whole blood was collected in K2EDTA tubes by collaborating institutions according to the institutions' own protocols. For TCRbeta analysis, collaborators shipped samples in one of three forms: frozen whole blood, isolated PBMCs, or DNA extracted from either of those sample types. As regards this clone: There is no known antigen for this receptor. No base quality values were provided; no much bigger clone lies one nucleotide off.

Broader findings and caveats from the paper: The amount of clinical and demographic metadata varied by source and participant and was provided uncurated.

The receptor comes from a man aged 55 to 70 with acute or convalescent COVID-19. The receptor chain draws on TRBV7-2 and TRBJ2-3, with TRBD2 perhaps the D gene, on 5 matching bases. The sequenced sample consisted of peripheral blood. The CDR3 is CASSSLGDTQYF. The DNA sequence is given as TGTGCCAGCAGTTCACTAGGGGATACGCAGTATTTT.